These 18 T cell receptor beta chains were sequenced from one sample in a study of CD8+CD57+ T cells in acquired aplastic anemia. Genomic DNA provided the template from which TCR beta VDJ and CDR3 profiles were obtained. TCRdb re-derived calls from the reads in MiXCR, one entry per CDR3 protein. The sample consists of under 75,000 distinct CDR3 sequences, approximately 54% of them appearing once. Specimen: sorted CD4+, CD8+, or CD8+CD57+ T cells (not recorded which) from PBMCs. The source is a human donor in good health, serving as a control.

The sample holds many counts of this clonotype. This rearrangement joins TRBV5-1 to TRBJ1-6; D unclear. CDR3 length: 14 residues. Germline V gives CDR1 SGHRS, CDR2 YFSETQ. Trimming stripped 6 bases from V and 7 bases from J, with 14 bases between. As DNA, the CDR3 is TGCGCCAGCAAAGAGGGAGGCGACAATTCACCCCTCCACTTT. Translation gives CASKEGGDNSPLHF.

This sequence joins TRBV19 and TRBJ1-4; D unclear. Germline CDR1 and CDR2: LNHDA and SQIVND (reference sequence). The CDR3 length is 13 residues. V gave up 1 base and J gave up 10 bases, with 10 bases separating them. The CDR3 is CASSIGERGKLFF. Written as DNA, the CDR3 is TGTGCCAGTAGTATAGGAGAGCGGGGAAAACTGTTTTTT.

The chain is built from TRBV19 and TRBJ1-2; tentatively, D is TRBD1 (5 bases). The V gene lost 7 bases and the J gene lost 7 bases, with 16 bases spanning the gap. Germline-derived CDR1 and CDR2 are LNHDA and SQIVND (reference sequence). The CDR3 has 13 residues. The CDR3 spells CASTYDRGVGYTF. In nucleotides, the CDR3 is TGTGCCAGTACCTACGACAGAGGAGTTGGCTACACCTTC.

The chain uses TRBV2 and TRBJ2-7; D uncertain. The CDR3 has 11 amino acids. Germline loops: CDR1 SNHLY, CDR2 FYNNEI. V was cut by 2 bases and J by 6 bases, with 5 bases left in between. CDR3: CASSEISEQYV. CDR3 nucleotide sequence: TGTGCCAGCAGTGAAATAAGCGAGCAGTACGTC.

This clonotype was picked up one time. The chain combines TRBV25-1 with TRBJ2-3, with D unclear. The CDR3 is made up of 13 amino acids. CDR1 MGHDK and CDR2 SYGVNS come from the germline V gene. Trimming pared 10 bases from V and 2 bases from J, leaving 13 bases between. Here the CDR3 DNA reads TGTGCCACCCTGCAGGATCCCACAGATACGCAGTATTTT. Encoded protein: CATLQDPTDTQYF.

As for this clonotype: A much more abundant neighbour one base away suggests this may be a read error. CDR3 sequence (DNA): TGTGCCAGCAGTTTAGGCAGGGGAAACACCGGGGAGCCGTTTTTT. Amino acids: CASSLGRGNTGEPFF. The chain links TRBV12-3 or TRBV12-4 to TRBJ2-2, with a possible D match to TRBD1 (6 bases). CDR3 size: 15 residues.

This clonotype has a count of ten or more. V and J are TRBV30 and TRBJ1-5, with D perhaps matching TRBD1 (6 bases). The CDR3 has 14 amino acids. CDR1 GTSNPN and CDR2 SVGIG come from the germline V gene (reference sequence). Trimming pared 3 bases from V and 0 bases from J, leaving 9 bases between. CDR3 in amino acids: CAWRDRNSNQPQHF. CDR3 DNA sequence: TGTGCCTGGAGAGACAGGAATAGCAATCAGCCCCAGCATTTT.

The J gene is TRBJ2-1, the V gene TRBV7-6; 9 nucleotides line up with TRBD2. Germline V gives CDR1 SGHVS, CDR2 FNYEAQ. The CDR3 length is 15 residues. V lost 0 bases and J lost 6; bases outside the gene matches: 3. The CDR3 reads CASSLARTSANEQFF. The CDR3, as DNA: TGTGCCAGCAGCTTAGCGCGGACTAGCGCCAATGAGCAGTTCTTC.

CDR3 bases: TGTGCCACCAGCTCCTTAGGGCCCCCGGGGGGCAATCAGCCCCAGCATTTT. This codes for CATSSLGPPGGNQPQHF. The V gene is TRBV15, the J gene TRBJ1-5, with a weak D call TRBD1 (5 bases). Germline V gene data show CDR1 as LNHNV and CDR2 as YYDKDF (reference sequence). This CDR3 spans 17 amino acids. The V end was cut by 5 bases, the J end by 2 bases, with 19 bases between.

This clonotype has ten or more counts. V and J are TRBV6-1 and TRBJ2-7; 7 bases fit TRBD1. The length of the CDR3 is 15 residues. Germline loops: CDR1 MNHNS, CDR2 SASEGT. V dropped 5 bases and J dropped 7; count of bases not matched to a gene: 14. The CDR3 reads CASSPRSGQAGEQYF. Written as DNA, the CDR3 is TGTGCCAGCAGTCCCCGATCCGGACAGGCCGGGGAGCAGTACTTC.

The V gene is TRBV9, the J gene TRBJ2-1; 14 bases are shared with TRBD2. The germline gives CDR1 SGDLS, CDR2 YYNGEE. Germline trimming cut 0 bases from V and 6 bases from J; bases unmatched to any gene: 5. The CDR3 extends over 17 amino acids. In DNA, the CDR3 is TGTGCCAGCAGCGTAGGGACTAGCGGGAGGCAAGCCAATGAGCAGTTCTTC. It encodes CASSVGTSGRQANEQFF. The complete variable domain, with remaining parts taken from reference TRBV9 and TRBJ2-1, reads DSGVTQTPKHLITATGQRVTLRCSPRSGDLSVYWYQQSLDQGLQFLIQYYNGEERAKGNILERFSAQQFPDLHSELNLSSLELGDSALYFCASSVGTSGRQANEQFFGPGTRLTVL.

The gene calls are TRBV7-2 and TRBJ2-7, with 11 bases matching TRBD2. Germline-derived CDR1 and CDR2 are SGHTA and FQGNSA. Losses at the gene ends were 5 bases for V and 5 bases for J; bases not matched to a gene: 2. This CDR3 has 13 residues. The CDR3, as DNA: TGTGCCAGCAGCCCGGGACTAGCGGACGAGCAGTACTTC. Protein sequence: CASSPGLADEQYF.

This clonotype has a handful of counts. This chain links TRBV4-2 with TRBJ2-7; no clear D. V was clipped by 2 bases and J by 0 bases, with 26 bases between them. The CDR3 runs 20 residues. Germline CDR1 LGHNA, CDR2 YNFKEQ. CDR3: CASSQSTRTENRPSSYEQYF. The CDR3 DNA sequence: TGTGCCAGCAGCCAATCTACTCGGACGGAAAATAGACCGAGCTCCTACGAGCAGTACTTC.

This clonotype was counted at least ten times. The CDR3 region is CASSQSRNSNQPQHF. Here the CDR3 DNA reads TGCGCCAGCAGCCAGAGTAGGAATAGCAATCAGCCCCAGCATTTT. The chain joins TRBV4-1 to TRBJ1-5; D is uncertain. Trimming removed 3 bases from V and 0 bases from J, with 9 bases in between. The CDR3 totals 15 residues. Germline CDR1 is MGHRA and CDR2 is YSYEKL.

This clonotype has ten or more counts. The chain combines TRBV12-3 or TRBV12-4 with TRBJ2-1; D is unresolved. V lost 5 bases, J lost 7 bases, and 9 bases lay in between. The CDR3 sequence is 12 residues long. This CDR3 reads CASSPNLNEQFF. The CDR3 bases are TGTGCCAGCAGTCCGAACCTAAATGAGCAGTTCTTC.

This chain links TRBV6-5 with TRBJ1-6, with TRBD1 matching 10 bases. CDR1 and CDR2 (germline): MNHEY, SVGAGI. CDR3 size: 16 residues. The V segment lost 4 bases and the J segment 7 bases; nucleotides outside the gene matches: 7. CDR3 sequence: CASSSRDRGRNSPLHF. As DNA, the CDR3 is TGTGCCAGCAGTTCCCGGGACAGGGGAAGGAATTCACCCCTCCACTTT.

On this clonotype: A single base separates this from a much larger clone, so it may be a read error. The chain combines TRBV3-1 with TRBJ2-7, with 7 bases aligning to TRBD1. CDR3 length: 16 amino acids. Trimming at V came to 4 bases and at J to 3 bases, leaving 12 bases not matched to a gene. Germline CDR1 and CDR2: LGHDT and YNNKEL (reference sequence). The chain's CDR3 is CASSRDGAGGLYEQYF. The CDR3 nucleotides read TGTGCCAGCAGCCGAGATGGAGCAGGGGGTCTCTACGAGCAGTACTTC.

This clonotype was recorded at least ten times. The chain employs TRBV6-5 and TRBJ2-7; TRBD1 matches 8 bases. J lost 2 bases, V lost 0 bases, and 6 bases had no gene match. The V gene's germline CDR1 is MNHEY and CDR2 SVGAGI. This CDR3 comprises 16 residues. In nucleotides, the CDR3 is TGTGCCAGCAGTTACTCCCGCCGGGACAGGACCTACGAGCAGTACTTC. Translation: CASSYSRRDRTYEQYF.